This is a list of T cell receptor beta chains from one sample in a study of blood T cell repertoires in COVID-19. TCRdb keeps only in-frame clones here, not all; method: immunoSEQ multiplex PCR. The profile shows fewer than 150,000 clones, about four fifths of them singletons. Sequenced input: PBMCs or T cells enriched from blood (not recorded which). Receptor source: a young woman who had been exposed to COVID-19. Both conserved end residues are part of each CDR3. The D gene is left open where the match is weak. Only some rows state a clone size, as once, few, many or a class for expanded clones.

TRBJ2-5	20	-	TRBD2	TRBV4-1	CASSRKPGLAIRGVQETQYF	TGCGCCAGCAGCCGAAAACCGGGACTAGCAATACGAGGGGTGCAAGAGACCCAGTACTTC
TRBJ2-7	12	-	-	TRBV3-1/TRBV3-2	CASSRLAYEQYF	TGTGCCAGCAGCCGACTAGCCTACGAGCAGTACTTC
TRBJ2-2	15	few	-	TRBV4-2	CASSQSEGNTGELFF	TGTGCCAGCAGCCAGAGCGAGGGGAACACCGGGGAGCTGTTTTTT
TRBJ1-3	13	-	-	TRBV6-6	CAGRPASGNTIYF	TGTGCCGGGCGCCCCGCCTCTGGAAACACCATATATTTT
TRBJ2-7	15	-	-	TRBV15	CATSRDAGSSYEQYF	TGTGCCACCAGCAGAGATGCGGGCAGCTCCTACGAGCAGTACTTC
TRBJ2-5	10	-	-	TRBV20-1	CSAILETQYF	TGCAGTGCTATTCTGGAGACCCAGTACTTC
TRBJ1-6	13	-	-	TRBV19	CASNEQGTRPLHF	TGTGCCAGTAACGAACAGGGCACCAGACCCCTCCACTTT
TRBJ1-5	14	-	-	TRBV19	CASRKTGPGQPQHF	TGTGCCAGTAGAAAGACAGGCCCAGGGCAGCCCCAGCATTTT
TRBJ1-5	14	-	TRBD1	TRBV28	CASSLYQGAQPQHF	TGTGCCAGCAGTTTATATCAGGGGGCCCAGCCCCAGCATTTT
TRBJ2-7	15	-	TRBD1	TRBV19	CASSLGGQGSYEQYF	TGTGCCAGTAGCCTGGGGGGACAGGGCTCCTACGAGCAGTACTTC
TRBJ2-1	17	-	TRBD2	TRBV2	CASSERLAGGPFSEQFF	TGTGCCAGCAGTGAAAGGCTAGCGGGAGGGCCTTTCAGTGAGCAGTTCTTC
TRBJ1-2	14	-	-	TRBV10-3	CAISESTANYGYTF	TGTGCCATCAGTGAGTCGACAGCAAATTATGGCTACACCTTC
TRBJ2-7	15	-	-	TRBV5-5	CASSGGRMLVHEQYF	TGTGCCAGCAGCGGGGGGAGAATGCTAGTCCACGAGCAGTACTTC
TRBJ2-2	15	-	TRBD2	TRBV18	CASSSTLAGTGELFF	TGTGCCAGCTCATCAACACTAGCGGGCACCGGGGAGCTGTTTTTT
TRBJ2-1	18	-	TRBD2	TRBV7-2	CASSDLSRAGPNYNEQFF	TGTGCCAGCAGCGACCTGAGTCGAGCGGGACCTAACTACAATGAGCAGTTCTTC
TRBJ2-7	13	few	-	TRBV5-1	CASSSGGTYEQYF	TGCGCCAGCAGCTCGGGGGGCACCTACGAGCAGTACTTC
TRBJ2-2	13	-	-	TRBV12-3/TRBV12-4	CASSSLWPGELFF	TGTGCCAGCAGTTCACTATGGCCCGGGGAGCTGTTTTTT
TRBJ1-1	12	-	-	TRBV12-3/TRBV12-4	CASTLGSTEAFF	TGTGCCAGCACCCTTGGGAGCACTGAAGCTTTCTTT
TRBJ1-5	14	-	-	TRBV27	CASSLSGYGQPQHF	TGTGCCAGCAGTTTGTCGGGATACGGTCAGCCCCAGCATTTT
TRBJ2-7	16	-	-	TRBV30	CAWSHFRGASSYEQYF	TGTGCCTGGAGTCACTTCCGGGGAGCCAGCTCCTACGAGCAGTACTTC
TRBJ1-3	15	-	-	TRBV7-2	CASSLDSESGNTIYF	TGTGCCAGCAGCTTGGACAGTGAGTCTGGAAACACCATATATTTT
TRBJ2-1	15	-	TRBD2	TRBV9	CASSVDSGRSNEQFF	TGTGCCAGCAGCGTAGATAGCGGGAGGTCAAATGAGCAGTTCTTC
TRBJ2-1	15	once	TRBD1	TRBV6-2/TRBV6-3	CASSYDRAFRPEQFF	TGTGCCAGCAGTTATGACAGGGCCTTCAGGCCTGAGCAGTTCTTC
TRBJ1-1	17	-	TRBD1	TRBV19	CASSHGWGQGARTEAFF	TGTGCCAGTAGTCATGGTTGGGGACAGGGGGCGCGGACTGAAGCTTTCTTT
TRBJ2-1	12	-	-	TRBV7-9	CASSLVDNEQFF	TGTGCCAGCAGCTTAGTAGACAATGAGCAGTTCTTC
TRBJ2-5	16	few	TRBD2	TRBV20-1	CSASGASGRASQTQYF	TGCAGTGCTAGTGGGGCTAGCGGGAGGGCCAGCCAGACCCAGTACTTC
TRBJ2-3	16	-	TRBD2	TRBV30	CAWSRGLAGTTDTQYF	TGTGCCTGGAGCCGAGGACTAGCGGGAACCACAGATACGCAGTATTTT
TRBJ2-5	15	-	-	TRBV4-2	CASSDGLAAQETQYF	TGTGCCAGCAGTGATGGGCTAGCAGCTCAAGAGACCCAGTACTTC
TRBJ2-3	15	-	-	TRBV10-3	CAISSGSRDADTQYF	TGTGCCATCAGTTCCGGGTCTAGAGACGCAGATACGCAGTATTTT
TRBJ1-1	13	-	-	TRBV2	CASRQGVNTEAFF	TGTGCCAGCAGACAGGGAGTGAACACTGAAGCTTTCTTT
TRBJ2-1	14	-	-	TRBV19	CASIGGLFDNEQFF	TGTGCCAGTATCGGAGGACTGTTCGACAATGAGCAGTTCTTC
TRBJ1-4	15	once	-	TRBV19	CASSIDLRRNEKLFF	TGTGCCAGTAGTATAGATCTACGGAGAAATGAAAAACTGTTTTTT
TRBJ2-5	12	-	-	TRBV18	CASSQRGETQYF	TGTGCCAGCTCACAACGGGGAGAGACCCAGTACTTC
TRBJ1-2	14	-	-	TRBV7-3	CASSLMGQGYGYTF	TGTGCCAGCAGCTTAATGGGCCAGGGCTACGGCTACACCTTC
TRBJ2-1	14	-	-	TRBV12-5	CASSLRLSDNEQFF	TGTGCTAGTTCTCTCCGATTGAGCGACAATGAGCAGTTCTTC
TRBJ2-1	15	-	TRBD2	TRBV19	CAEGFGTSDYNEQFF	TGTGCCGAAGGATTCGGGACTAGCGACTACAATGAGCAGTTCTTC
TRBJ1-1	13	-	TRBD1	TRBV29-1	CSVEGQMNTEAFF	TGCAGCGTTGAGGGACAGATGAACACTGAAGCTTTCTTT
TRBJ2-5	14	-	-	TRBV7-2	CASSLRSRQETQYF	TGTGCCAGCAGCTTGCGGAGCAGACAAGAGACCCAGTACTTC